A selection of T cell receptor beta chains follows, all from one sample in a study of CD8 T cells in ankylosing spondylitis. TCRdb ran MiXCR on the 5' RACE reads and lists one entry per CDR3 protein. The data contain 700,000 to 850,000 distinct CDR3 sequences, 12% of them singletons. Sequenced: blood, either unsorted or a sorted T cell fraction (not recorded which). These TCRs come from a male donor with ankylosing spondylitis. Both conserved end residues are part of each CDR3. D genes are given only for firm matches. Clone size, where shown, is once, few, many, or a class for clones that have expanded.

j_call v_call clone_size d_call cdr3_nt cdr3_aa
TRBJ2-1 TRBV20-1 few . TGCAGTGCTGCAACAGGGCGAGAAGACAATGAGCAGTTCTTC CSAATGREDNEQFF
TRBJ1-6 TRBV11-2 . TRBD1 TGTGCCAGCAAGGCCCTTTGGACCGGTGGGACAGATAATTCACCCCTCCACTTT CASKALWTGGTDNSPLHF
TRBJ1-1 TRBV5-1 few TRBD1 TGCGCCAGCAGCTTGGTGGGACAGGTGAACACTGAAGCTTTCTTT CASSLVGQVNTEAFF
TRBJ2-1 TRBV7-3 . . TGTGCCAGCAGCGCGTCCGTTGGGGAGCAGTTCTTC CASSASVGEQFF
TRBJ2-7 TRBV7-9 . TRBD2 TGTGCCAGCAGCACAAGGGGCGGGAGCCGCGAGCAGTACTTC CASSTRGGSREQYF
TRBJ2-3 TRBV7-2 few . TGTGCCAGCAGCTCAATAGCTGGCACAGATACGCAGTATTTT CASSSIAGTDTQYF
TRBJ2-7 TRBV10-3 few TRBD2 TGTGCCATCAGGCGACTAGCGGGAGCTGGTGAGCAGTACTTC CAIRRLAGAGEQYF
TRBJ1-2 TRBV6-5 many TRBD1 TGTGCCAGCAGGCGGACAGGGTGGGGCTACACCTTC CASRRTGWGYTF
TRBJ2-5 TRBV6-1 . TRBD2 TGTGCCAGCAGTGACCTGACTAGCGGGACTCTCCAGGGGGAGACCCAGTACTTC CASSDLTSGTLQGETQYF
TRBJ2-2 TRBV7-2 many . TGTGCCAGCAGCTTAGTACCGAACACCGGGGAGCTGTTTTTT CASSLVPNTGELFF
TRBJ1-2 TRBV4-2 few TRBD1 TGTGCCAGCAGCCATCGGACAGGAACGGGCTACACCTTC CASSHRTGTGYTF
TRBJ2-7 TRBV12-3/TRBV12-4 few TRBD1 TGTGCCAGCAGTTTGTGGGACAGGACCTACGAGCAGTACTTC CASSLWDRTYEQYF
TRBJ2-1 TRBV12-3/TRBV12-4 . . TGTGCCAGCAAGCGCGCAGAAATATTTTACAATGAGCAGTTCTTC CASKRAEIFYNEQFF
TRBJ2-3 TRBV6-1 . . TGTGCCAGCACTCAGAGAACATCCACAGATACGCAGTATTTT CASTQRTSTDTQYF
TRBJ2-5 TRBV21-1 many . TGTGCCAGCCACCATCGACAGGCTTTGTACCAAGAGACCCAGTACTTC CASHHRQALYQETQYF
TRBJ2-7 TRBV11-3 . . TGTGCCAGCAGCTTCCGGAGGCCGGCCTACGAGCAGTACTTC CASSFRRPAYEQYF
TRBJ1-1 TRBV5-5 few . TGTGCCAGCAGGCCGGCAGGGTTCACTGAAGCTTTCTTT CASRPAGFTEAFF